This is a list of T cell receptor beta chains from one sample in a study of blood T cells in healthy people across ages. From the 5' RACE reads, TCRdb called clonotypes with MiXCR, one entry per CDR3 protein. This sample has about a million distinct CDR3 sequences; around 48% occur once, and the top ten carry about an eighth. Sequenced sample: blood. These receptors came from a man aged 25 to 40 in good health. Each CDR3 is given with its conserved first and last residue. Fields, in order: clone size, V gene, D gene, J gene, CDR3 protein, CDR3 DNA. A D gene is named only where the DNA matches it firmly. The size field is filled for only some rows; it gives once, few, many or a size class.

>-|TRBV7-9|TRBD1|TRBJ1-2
CASSLAGQGRGYTF
TGTGCCAGCAGCTTAGCGGGACAGGGGAGAGGCTACACCTTC
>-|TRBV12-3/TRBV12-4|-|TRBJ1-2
CASKVSAGNDYGYTF
TGTGCCAGCAAGGTTTCGGCAGGGAATGATTATGGCTACACCTTC
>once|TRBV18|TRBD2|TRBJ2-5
CASSRGLAGAQETQYF
TGTGCCAGCTCCCGGGGACTAGCGGGGGCACAAGAGACCCAGTACTTC
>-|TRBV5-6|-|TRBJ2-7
CASRPFGTSKTEQYF
TGTGCCAGCAGACCTTTTGGGACCAGTAAAACGGAGCAGTACTTC
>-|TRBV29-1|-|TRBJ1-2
CSVGGPSGYTF
TGCAGCGTTGGTGGCCCCAGTGGCTACACCTTC
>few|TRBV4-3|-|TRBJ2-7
CASSQERGESYEQYF
TGCGCCAGCAGCCAAGAGAGGGGAGAGTCCTACGAGCAGTACTTC
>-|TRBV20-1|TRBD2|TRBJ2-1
CSARDGGTGGPNNEQFF
TGCAGTGCTAGAGATGGGGGAACGGGGGGGCCTAACAATGAGCAGTTCTTC
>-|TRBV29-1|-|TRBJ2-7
CSVAGQSFYEQYF
TGCAGCGTGGCGGGACAGTCATTCTACGAGCAGTACTTC
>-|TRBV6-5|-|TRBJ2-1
CASSTQNHPKFF
TGTGCCAGCAGTACCCAGAATCACCCGAAGTTCTTC
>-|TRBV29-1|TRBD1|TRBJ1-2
CSGAGQDYGYTF
TGCAGCGGGGCAGGACAGGACTATGGCTACACCTTC
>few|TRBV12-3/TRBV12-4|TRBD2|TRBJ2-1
CASTEGLGLAHNEQFF
TGTGCCAGCACCGAAGGATTGGGACTAGCCCACAATGAGCAGTTCTTC
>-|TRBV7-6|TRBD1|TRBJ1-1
CASSLAHGGGSEAFF
TGTGCCAGCAGCTTAGCGCACGGAGGGGGCTCTGAAGCTTTCTTT
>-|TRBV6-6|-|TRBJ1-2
CASRRGGRGNYGYTF
TGTGCCAGCAGACGGGGGGGTAGGGGAAACTATGGCTACACCTTC
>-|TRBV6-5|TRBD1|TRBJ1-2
CASSTRGRVGYTF
TGTGCCAGCAGTACTAGGGGGCGGGTCGGCTACACCTTC
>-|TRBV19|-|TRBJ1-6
CASASGQFYSPLHF
TGTGCCAGCGCGTCGGGACAATTTTACTCACCCCTCCACTTT
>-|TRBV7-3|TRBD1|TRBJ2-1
CASSLIGTEEQFF
TGTGCCAGCAGCTTAATTGGGACAGAGGAGCAGTTCTTC
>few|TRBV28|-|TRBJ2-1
CASRRYDYNEQFF
TGTGCCAGCAGAAGGTACGACTACAATGAGCAGTTCTTC
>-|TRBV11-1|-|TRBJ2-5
CASSLGERTPLMGETQYF
TGTGCCAGCAGCTTAGGGGAACGGACCCCGCTCATGGGGGAGACCCAGTACTTC
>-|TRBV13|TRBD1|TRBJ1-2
CASRRRDRARGYTF
TGTGCCAGCAGGCGCCGGGACAGGGCACGGGGCTACACCTTC
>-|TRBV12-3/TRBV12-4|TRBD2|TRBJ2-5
CASSGTSWQTQYF
TGTGCCAGCAGCGGGACTAGCTGGCAGACCCAGTACTTC
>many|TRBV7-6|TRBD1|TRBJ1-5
CASSSGTGGNQPQHF
TGTGCCAGCAGCTCCGGGACAGGGGGCAATCAGCCCCAGCATTTT
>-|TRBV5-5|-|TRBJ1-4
CASSFADEKLFF
TGTGCCAGCAGCTTCGCAGACGAAAAACTGTTTTTT
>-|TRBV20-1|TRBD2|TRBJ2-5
CSAAPAGGRKETQYF
TGCAGTGCTGCTCCAGCGGGGGGGCGAAAAGAGACCCAGTACTTC
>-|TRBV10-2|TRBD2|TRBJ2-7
CASSDTAGDEQYF
TGCGCCAGCAGTGATACGGCGGGGGACGAGCAGTACTTC
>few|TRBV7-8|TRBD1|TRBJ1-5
CASSAQDRMGSNQPQHF
TGTGCCAGCAGCGCCCAGGACAGGATGGGGAGCAATCAGCCCCAGCATTTT
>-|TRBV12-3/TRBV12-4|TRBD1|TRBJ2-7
CASSPGTDRADYEQYF
TGTGCCAGCAGCCCTGGGACGGACAGGGCCGACTACGAGCAGTACTTC
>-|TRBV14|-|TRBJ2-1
CASSPQVTYNEQFF
TGTGCCAGCAGTCCTCAGGTGACCTACAATGAGCAGTTCTTC
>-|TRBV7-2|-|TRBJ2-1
CASSLRHESYNEQFF
TGTGCCAGCAGCCTCAGACATGAGTCCTACAATGAGCAGTTCTTC
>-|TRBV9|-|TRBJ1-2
CASSASRVPNYGYTF
TGTGCCAGCAGCGCCAGCAGGGTTCCTAACTATGGCTACACCTTC
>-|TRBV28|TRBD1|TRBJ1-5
CASRISDRANQPQHF
TGTGCCAGCAGGATCTCGGACAGGGCCAATCAGCCCCAGCATTTT
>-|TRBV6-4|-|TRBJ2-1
CAGVVVGSSYNEQFF
TGTGCCGGAGTCGTAGTGGGGAGCTCCTACAATGAGCAGTTCTTC
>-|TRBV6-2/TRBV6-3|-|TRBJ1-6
CASSYSEGRYHF
TGTGCCAGCAGTTACTCTGAGGGGCGTTACCACTTT
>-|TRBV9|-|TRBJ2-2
CASSVGLGNTGELFF
TGTGCCAGCAGCGTAGGTCTCGGGAACACCGGGGAGCTGTTTTTT
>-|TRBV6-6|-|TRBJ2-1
CASSYSDRVENEQFF
TGTGCCAGCAGTTACTCGGACCGGGTGGAAAATGAGCAGTTCTTC
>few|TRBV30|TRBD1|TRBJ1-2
CAWDRGYDGYTF
TGTGCCTGGGACAGGGGATACGATGGCTACACCTTC
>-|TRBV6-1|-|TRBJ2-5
CASSPLGLEKGEETQYF
TGTGCCAGCAGTCCCCTAGGATTGGAAAAAGGGGAAGAGACCCAGTACTTC
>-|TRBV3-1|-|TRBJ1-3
CASSQDGGYAGNTIYF
TGTGCCAGCAGCCAAGATGGAGGGTACGCTGGAAACACCATATATTTT
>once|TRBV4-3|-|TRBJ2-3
CASSQDLVDTQYF
TGCGCCAGCAGCCAAGATTTGGTTGATACGCAGTATTTT
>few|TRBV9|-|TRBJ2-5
CASSGAVSAQETQYF
TGTGCCAGCAGCGGAGCCGTTAGCGCGCAAGAGACCCAGTACTTC
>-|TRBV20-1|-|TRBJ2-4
CSAPLDRKNIQYF
TGCAGTGCTCCCCTTGACAGAAAAAACATTCAGTACTTC
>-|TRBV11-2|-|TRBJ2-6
CASSSPGGRSSGANVLTF
TGTGCCAGCAGCTCTCCAGGGGGGCGTTCCTCTGGGGCCAACGTCCTGACTTTC
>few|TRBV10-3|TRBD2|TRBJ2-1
CAISEGLAGVRNEQFF
TGTGCCATCAGTGAGGGCCTAGCGGGGGTACGCAATGAGCAGTTCTTC
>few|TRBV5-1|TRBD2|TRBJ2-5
CASSGGTSGGQETQYF
TGCGCCAGCAGCGGTGGGACTAGCGGGGGGCAAGAGACCCAGTACTTC
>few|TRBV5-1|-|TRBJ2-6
CASSTNSGANVLTF
TGCGCCAGCAGCACTAACTCCGGGGCCAACGTCCTGACTTTC
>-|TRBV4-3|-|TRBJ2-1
CASSREYDRRSYNEQFF
TGCGCCAGCAGCCGAGAATATGACAGGCGGTCCTACAATGAGCAGTTCTTC
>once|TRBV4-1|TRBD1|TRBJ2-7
CASSPVGQGDEQYF
TGCGCCAGCAGCCCTGTAGGACAGGGCGACGAGCAGTACTTC
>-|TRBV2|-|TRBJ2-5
CASTTTRQETQYF
TGTGCCAGCACAACCACCAGACAAGAGACCCAGTACTTC
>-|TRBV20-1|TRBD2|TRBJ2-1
CSALAGGPKNEQFF
TGCAGTGCTCTAGCGGGGGGGCCTAAGAATGAGCAGTTCTTC
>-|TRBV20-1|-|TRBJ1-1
CSATDTTMNTEAFF
TGCAGTGCTACTGACACAACCATGAACACTGAAGCTTTCTTT
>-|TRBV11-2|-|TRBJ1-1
CASSLEEDLNTEAFF
TGTGCCAGCAGCTTGGAGGAGGATCTGAACACTGAAGCTTTCTTT
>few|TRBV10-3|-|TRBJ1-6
CAISDQQGLSSPLHF
TGTGCCATCAGTGACCAGCAGGGTTTGAGTTCACCCCTCCACTTT
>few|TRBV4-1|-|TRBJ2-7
CASSRIGGGRLSYEQYF
TGCGCCAGCAGCCGAATAGGAGGCGGCAGACTCTCCTACGAGCAGTACTTC
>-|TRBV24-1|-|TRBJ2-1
CATSVGTGSSYNEQFF
TGTGCCACCAGTGTCGGGACCGGCAGCTCCTACAATGAGCAGTTCTTC
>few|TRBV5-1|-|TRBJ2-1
CASSAGVLLSSYNEQFF
TGCGCCAGCAGCGCAGGGGTACTCTTATCCTCCTACAATGAGCAGTTCTTC
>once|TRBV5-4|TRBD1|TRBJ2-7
CASSSYAGTGYEQYF
TGTGCCAGCAGTTCCTATGCCGGGACAGGCTACGAGCAGTACTTC
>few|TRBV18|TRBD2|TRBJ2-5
CASSPVGLAGLYQETQYF
TGTGCCAGCTCACCCGTGGGACTAGCGGGACTGTACCAAGAGACCCAGTACTTC
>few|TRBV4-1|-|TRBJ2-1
CASMRQGLAYNEQFF
TGCGCCAGCATGAGGCAGGGGCTAGCCTACAATGAGCAGTTCTTC